Below, 21 T cell receptor beta chains from the same sample are listed, as sequenced in a study of a mutant IDH1 vaccine in newly diagnosed glioma. Measured with immunoSEQ multiplex PCR; TCRdb has only the in-frame clones, and not every one. This sample has just over 65,000 clones; 80% to 85% occur once, and the top ten carry more than 10%. Time point noted: week 35, safety follow-up. One vaccine dose held 300 ug of mutant IDH1 20-mer peptide and came with topical imiquimod. Their antigens are not known. The input for sequencing was PBMCs, taken from a glioma patient whose treatment included an IDH1 peptide vaccine. The origin of the receptors is a man aged 18 to 29 with glioma.

This rearrangement joins TRBV5-6 to TRBJ2-1; D gene ambiguous. Germline CDR1 and CDR2: SGHDT and YYEEEE. The ends were cut back, 0 bases at V and 5 bases at J, with 12 bases in the middle. The CDR3 consists of 15 residues. CDR3: CASSLDYMPHNEQFF. The DNA for the CDR3 is TGTGCCAGCAGCTTGGACTACATGCCCCACAATGAGCAGTTCTTC.

CDR3 in amino acids: CASGGLIQETQYF. The CDR3 DNA is TGCGCCAGCGGCGGGCTTATCCAAGAGACCCAGTACTTC. This chain joins TRBV4-1 and TRBJ2-5; perhaps TRBD2 as D (5 bases). The CDR3 has 13 amino acids. Trimming pared 8 bases from V and 1 base from J, leaving 11 bases between. Germline values: CDR1 MGHRA, CDR2 YSYEKL.

The chain recombines TRBV7-2 with TRBJ1-1; TRBD1 is a possible D gene (5 bases). The V end lost 1 base, the J end lost 3 bases, and 6 bases lay between the germline ends. Germline V gene data show CDR1 as SGHTA and CDR2 as FQGNSA. The CDR3 loop spans 13 amino acids. Here the CDR3 DNA reads TGTGCCAGCAGCTTAGTAGGGGACACTGAAGCTTTCTTT. It is translated as CASSLVGDTEAFF.

The chain recombines TRBV23-1 with TRBJ2-7, with D tentatively TRBD1 or TRBD2 (5 bases each). TRBV23-1 is annotated as an ORF whose role is uncertain. The CDR3 is 13 amino acids. With 6 bases removed from V and 6 bases from J, the gap between germline ends came to 15 bases. This CDR3 is CASRGVDPIEQYF. The CDR3 nucleotides read TGCGCCAGCAGGGGGGTAGACCCTATCGAGCAGTACTTC.

The chain is built from TRBV19 and TRBJ2-3; TRBD2 matches at 13 bases. The V and J ends lost 8 bases and 3 bases, in that order; junction bases with no gene match: 8. The CDR3 sequence is 16 residues long. Germline CDR1 and CDR2: LNHDA and SQIVND (reference sequence). This CDR3 is CASSWTSGRTTDTQYF. The CDR3 coding sequence is TGTGCCAGTTCCTGGACTAGCGGGAGAACGACAGATACGCAGTATTTT.

The chain carries TRBV10-3 and TRBJ1-6; a possible D gene is TRBD1 (6 bases). The CDR3 is 13 residues long. The germline V gene has CDR1 ENHRY and CDR2 SYGVKD. The CDR3 coding sequence is TGTGCTACCAGACAGGATCAGCCTTCACCCCTCCACTTT. Its protein is CATRQDQPSPLHF.

This sequence joins TRBV7-8 and TRBJ1-5; a possible D gene is TRBD1 (6 bases). CDR3 length: 14 residues. Trimming cost V 3 bases and J 7 bases, with 13 bases left between them. Germline-derived CDR1 and CDR2 are SGHVS and FQNEAQ. The CDR3 bases are TGTGCCAGCAGCTTTGCTGGGGGCGGCCAGCCCCAGCATTTT. This gives the protein CASSFAGGGQPQHF.

V usage is TRBV6-5 and J usage is TRBJ1-1, with 9 bases lining up with TRBD1. The CDR3 consists of 16 residues. The germline CDR1 and CDR2 sequences are MNHEY and SVGAGI. V lost 2 bases and J lost 1; bases outside the gene matches: 5. The CDR3: CASSYRVQGANTEAFF. For the CDR3, the DNA is TGTGCCAGCAGTTACCGTGTACAGGGGGCGAACACTGAAGCTTTCTTT.

This clone was found once. Here the CDR3 DNA reads TGTGCCAGCAACTTTGCCTTTGGGGCGGGAGTCACCGGGGAGCTGTTTTTT. Translation: CASNFAFGAGVTGELFF. The V gene is TRBV7-9, the J gene TRBJ2-2, with 7 bases that match TRBD2. This CDR3 spans 17 amino acids. V was clipped by 7 bases and J by 4 bases; unmatched bases: 15. Germline loops: CDR1 SEHNR, CDR2 FQNEAQ (reference sequence).

CDR3 in DNA: TGTGCCACCAGCGCACAACACAGGGGGCTGACTGAAGCTTTCTTT. Translated: CATSAQHRGLTEAFF. The rearrangement uses TRBV15 and TRBJ1-1, with 9 bases that match TRBD1. Germline CDR1 LNHNV, CDR2 YYDKDF (reference sequence). V lost 5 bases to trimming and J lost 5 bases; unmatched junction nucleotides: 9. The CDR3 has 15 amino acids.

The V gene is TRBV6-1, the J gene TRBJ1-2; possible D gene TRBD1, 6 bases. The CDR3 sequence is 15 residues long. Looked up from germline, CDR1 is MNHNS and CDR2 is SASEGT. The V and J ends lost 6 bases and 1 base respectively, with 15 bases between them. CDR3 region: CASRPRDILNYGYTF. In DNA, the CDR3 is TGTGCCAGCAGGCCCAGGGACATACTTAACTATGGCTACACCTTC.

The chain employs TRBV5-4 and TRBJ2-7, with 8 bases matching TRBD1. V lost 0 bases to trimming and J lost 2 bases; unmatched junction nucleotides: 4. The germline V gene has CDR1 SGHNT and CDR2 YYREEE (reference sequence). The CDR3 totals 15 residues. The CDR3 DNA sequence: TGTGCCAGCAGCTTGGCCGCACAGGGGGCCTACGAGCAGTACTTC. Protein sequence: CASSLAAQGAYEQYF.

The rearrangement uses TRBV9 and TRBJ2-3, with 7 positions matching TRBD1. The ends lost 0 bases at V and 5 bases at J; junction bases unmatched: 6. The CDR3 has 15 amino acids. Germline assignment: CDR1 SGDLS and CDR2 YYNGEE. The CDR3 sequence: CASSVERGRGDTQYF. In nucleotides, the CDR3 is TGTGCCAGCAGCGTAGAAAGGGGGCGCGGAGATACGCAGTATTTT.

The chain has TRBV27 and TRBJ2-4, with no clear D. The CDR3 length is 15 residues. V was trimmed by 0 bases and J by 0 bases, leaving 6 bases between them. Germline V gene sequence: CDR1 MNHEY, CDR2 SMNVEV (reference sequence). The CDR3 spells CASSLSGLAKNIQYF. The CDR3 coding sequence is TGTGCCAGCAGTTTATCAGGGTTAGCCAAAAACATTCAGTACTTC.

This chain joins TRBV28 and TRBJ1-2, with TRBD1 matching 7 bases. Germline V lookup: CDR1 MDHEN, CDR2 SYDVKM. CDR3 length: 13 residues. J was trimmed by 5 bases and V by 9 bases; bases with no gene match: 9. This chain's CDR3 is CASKIRGLYGYTF. DNA of the CDR3: TGTGCCAGTAAGATAAGGGGGCTGTATGGCTACACCTTC.

This clone was seen just once. The chain has TRBV9 and TRBJ2-3, with TRBD2 as a possible D gene (6 bases). CDR3 length: 15 amino acids. Germline CDR1 reads SGDLS; CDR2 reads YYNGEE. Trimming pared 3 bases from V and 1 base from J, leaving 12 bases between. The CDR3 nucleotides are TGTGCCAGCAGCGCCGCTAGCGTGGGCACAGATACGCAGTATTTT. Translated, it gives CASSAASVGTDTQYF.

The rearrangement uses TRBV12-5 and TRBJ2-1; D may be TRBD1 (5 bases). Trimming left V 5 bases short and J 4 bases short, with 9 bases between. The CDR3 is 13 residues long. The germline V gene has CDR1 LGHNT and CDR2 FRNRAP. In DNA form, the CDR3 reads TGTGCTAGTGGTGGTGACAGTTACAATGAGCAGTTCTTC. Translating gives CASGGDSYNEQFF. Combining the CDR3 with reference TRBV12-5 and TRBJ2-1 gives the whole variable domain DARVTQTPRHKVTEMGQEVTMRCQPILGHNTVFWYRQTMMQGLELLAYFRNRAPLDDSGMPKDRFSAEMPDATLATLKIQPSEPRDSAVYFCASGGDSYNEQFFGPGTRLTVL.

V usage is TRBV9 and J usage is TRBJ1-6; D not certain. V shed 0 bases and J shed 6 bases, with 10 bases lying between them. The CDR3 is 15 residues long. Germline V gene lookup returns CDR1 SGDLS and CDR2 YYNGEE. The chain's CDR3 is CASSVEGQRNSPLHF. The CDR3 DNA follows: TGTGCCAGCAGCGTAGAAGGGCAGCGTAATTCACCCCTCCACTTT.

This clone was recorded once. The rearrangement links TRBV6-1 to TRBJ1-1; D is ambiguous. Germline assignment: CDR1 MNHNS and CDR2 SASEGT. The germline V and J ends were trimmed by 6 bases and 5 bases, with 16 bases remaining between them. The length of the CDR3 is 14 residues. The CDR3 region has the DNA TGTGCCAGCAGGATGGAGTACGGGCGGACTGAAGCTTTCTTT. Translating it yields CASRMEYGRTEAFF.

The J gene is TRBJ2-5, the V gene TRBV2; 8 nucleotides line up with TRBD2. This CDR3 spans 17 amino acids. V lost 1 base to trimming and J lost 0 bases; unmatched junction nucleotides: 7. In germline, CDR1 is SNHLY, CDR2 FYNNEI. Written as DNA, the CDR3 is TGTGCCAGCAGTGAAGAGCTAGCGGGCCTGTACCAAGAGACCCAGTACTTC. Protein sequence: CASSEELAGLYQETQYF. Complete variable domain (other parts from reference TRBV2 and TRBJ2-5): EPEVTQTPSHQVTQMGQEVILRCVPISNHLYFYWYRQILGQKVEFLVSFYNNEISEKSEIFDDQFSVERPDGSNFTLKIRSTKLEDSAMYFCASSEELAGLYQETQYFGPGTRLLVL.

On this clone: Its ends do not fully match the called genes, so a read error is possible. This chain links TRBV7-7 with TRBJ2-7; 7 bases align to TRBD1. The CDR3 sequence is 13 residues long. Looked up from germline, CDR1 is SSHAT and CDR2 is FNYEAQ (reference sequence). Written as DNA, the CDR3 is TGTGCTAGCAGCAAGGGGACAGCCTACGAGCAGTACTTC. Amino acids: CASSKGTAYEQYF. The full variable domain, rest sourced from reference TRBV7-7 and TRBJ2-7, is GAGVSQSPRYKVTKRGQDVTLRCDPISSHATLYWYQQALGQGPEFLTYFNYEAQPDKSGLPSDRFSAERPEGSISTLTIQRTEQRDSAMYRCASSKGTAYEQYFGPGTRLTVT.